This T cell receptor beta chain is drawn from a study of cytomegalovirus exposure and HLA in healthy donors (dated by TCRdb to between 2016 and 2019). For the wider study: According to a later analysis, the roughly 130 validation repertoires were produced on the same platform as the 666 repertoires of the first cohort. The study aimed to test whether cataloging public T cell receptors could reveal signatures of past pathogen exposure. Besides the first cohort of 550 to 750 subjects, a separate validation cohort made up of roughly 120 different subjects was used. To predict cytomegalovirus infection status, the study brought together high-throughput TCR immunosequencing, statistical association of individual TCRs with disease status, and machine learning. Broader findings and caveats from the paper: While some public TCRs were present in many individuals, most TCR sequences turned up only very rarely across donors. A later analysis had no HLA typing for the validation cohort, so co-occurrence there was scored across all 110 or so repertoires. A total of roughly 160 TCR beta chains were listed by the study as associated with cytomegalovirus. In vitro tests confirmed that a few of the cytomegalovirus-associated TCR beta chains recognize cytomegalovirus antigens. Cytomegalovirus status was reported to be diagnosed by the classifier with high specificity and sensitivity in both the original and validation cohorts. Subsequent analysis determined that TCRs grouped into clusters in the first cohort also showed a tendency toward co-occurrence across the approximately 110 validation repertoires, and 94% of cluster scores exceeded 0. It was suggested by the authors that the approach could potentially be generalized to other disease states and immunological phenotypes.

Inclusive of the bounding cysteine and phenylalanine, the CDR3 is 12 residues long. Left in the record is the CDR3 DNA by itself, 36 bases read in frame from the first base. The germline V gene (reference sequence) specifies MNHNY as CDR1 and SVGAGI as CDR2. The library was obtained by the immunoSEQ multiplex PCR assay. Under the source paper's analysis protocol: A statistical classification framework was built for diagnosing cytomegalovirus status from the catalog of TCR beta chain sequences. Held by TCRdb, this immuneACCESS table contains in-frame sequences only and omits some clones. Under half of the omission traces to an unresolved V gene where checked; the cause of the rest is unknown. V, J and clone size are taken as reported in that table, and D and trimming were inferred from the DNA itself. The sample data list over 150,000 clones, and 75% to 90% of these were observed just once. About 22% of the sample is in the top ten clones.

The donors belonged to the validation cohort of about 120 subjects, which was separate from the approximately 700-subject first cohort. Worth noting for this clone: It lacks a known antigen. Its ends do not fully match the called genes, so a read error is possible.

Source material: PBMCs. The sequence links TRBV6-6 to TRBJ2-7, with TRBD1 identical over 8 junction bases. The sequence was collected from a young man in good health and CMV-seropositive. For the CDR3, the sequence is CASSSPGQVVDF. The DNA reads TGTGCCAGCAGTTCCCCGGGACAGGTTGTGGACTTC.